There are many counts of the clone carrying this TCR beta chain. What it recognizes is unknown. Germline V gene sequence: CDR1 SGHTS, CDR2 YDEGEE. V was pared by 6 bases and J by 3 bases, with 10 bases between. This CDR3 has 13 amino acids. For ophthalmopathy patients, the Clinical Activity Score was at least 3 and the NOSPECS grade at least 4; duration was under 3 months. These data originate in a study of T cells in Graves' hyperthyroidism and ophthalmopathy. Study observations and caveats: Among clonotypes expanded in thyroid above 0.001, most were also found in blood.

RNA transcripts yielded amplified TCR beta CDR3 regions. The TCR CDR3 first-round RT-PCR relied on the HTBI primer set. TCRdb reprocessed the multiplex PCR reads with MiXCR, giving one entry per CDR3 protein. This table has around 600,000 distinct CDR3 sequences, roughly 14% appearing once. The chain is built from TRBV5-8 and TRBJ1-5, with TRBD1 as a possible D gene (5 bases). The sample comprised blood. This receptor was taken from a woman aged 45-65 years with Graves' ophthalmopathy. The DNA of the CDR3 is TGTGCCAGCACCCCAGGGAACAATCAGCCCCAGCATTTT. Its translation is CASTPGNNQPQHF.